The rows below give T cell receptor beta chains drawn from one sample of a study of human T cells and chemical hapten exposure. Each CDR3 protein gets one entry after TCRdb re-called the RACE reads with MiXCR. The sample lists about 360,000 distinct CDR3 sequences, more than 4.5% occurring once. This material consisted of whole blood, taken in connection with sensitization to the hapten diphenylcyclopropenone (DPC). All receptors come from a woman aged 45-65 years with alopecia areata. Some clones in this sample may be carry-over from other donors' samples. CDR3s include the opening cysteine and the closing phenylalanine or tryptophan. A D gene is named only where the DNA matches it firmly.

j_gene	d_gene	v_gene	CDR3aa
TRBJ2-7	-	TRBV6-2/TRBV6-3	CASGTPLEQYF
TRBJ1-1	-	TRBV7-2	CASTPSAEAFF
TRBJ1-4	-	TRBV2	CASRGNFGPSEKLFF
TRBJ2-7	-	TRBV18	CASSPVRDSYEQYF
TRBJ2-7	-	TRBV5-1	CASRDSYEQYF
TRBJ2-4	-	TRBV7-2	CASSQVDRAKNIQYF
TRBJ1-5	-	TRBV28	CASSRGGGQPQHF
TRBJ2-5	TRBD2	TRBV5-1	CASSRWTSGGKTQYF
TRBJ2-3	TRBD1	TRBV9	CASSVAQGALTDTQYF
TRBJ1-6	TRBD1	TRBV11-2	CASSRTGPAYNSPLHF
TRBJ2-1	TRBD1	TRBV20-1	CSARAGGGEQFF
TRBJ2-3	TRBD1	TRBV11-2	CASSFGQGVRADTQYF
TRBJ1-5	TRBD1	TRBV2	CASNPGGGRVGQPQHF
TRBJ1-2	-	TRBV12-3/TRBV12-4	CASSWRQGGGYTF
TRBJ2-2	-	TRBV5-6	CASSFLGTGELFF
TRBJ2-3	TRBD2	TRBV10-3	CAIRLTSGADTQYF
TRBJ2-1	-	TRBV7-2	CASRKRGVYSSYNEQFF
TRBJ1-1	-	TRBV20-1	CSARGQGRVNTEAFF
TRBJ2-3	-	TRBV12-3/TRBV12-4	CASSLVAGHLTDTQYF
TRBJ2-1	-	TRBV29-1	CSVETGEQFF
TRBJ2-3	TRBD1	TRBV28	CASSIPGQGGVTDTQYF
TRBJ2-3	TRBD2	TRBV28	CASRAGGRTDTQYF
TRBJ1-3	-	TRBV29-1	CSARTAGNTIYF
TRBJ2-3	TRBD2	TRBV4-1	CASSHPTSGGAVSGTDTQYF
TRBJ1-4	-	TRBV6-5	CASSYGARTKLFF
TRBJ1-6	TRBD1	TRBV18	CASSPGQDSPLHF
TRBJ2-3	TRBD2	TRBV6-5	CASHGGGTQYF
TRBJ1-2	TRBD1	TRBV9	CASSVESGGVDYGYTF
TRBJ1-1	-	TRBV6-6	CASSYSRQEAFF
TRBJ2-2	-	TRBV20-1	CSAKAPSTGELFF
TRBJ2-2	-	TRBV9	CASSTPDTRNTGELFF
TRBJ1-2	-	TRBV4-1	CASSQDVSDYGYTF
TRBJ1-1	TRBD1	TRBV7-9	CASTLIGQGDTEAFF
TRBJ2-5	TRBD1	TRBV6-5	CASSYDWTGGVGQYF
TRBJ2-7	-	TRBV12-3/TRBV12-4	CASSFSGAGEQYF
TRBJ2-5	-	TRBV6-2/TRBV6-3	CASSYHIEETQYF
TRBJ1-5	-	TRBV12-3/TRBV12-4	CASNGTPNQPQHF
TRBJ1-1	-	TRBV13	CASSREGANTEAFF
TRBJ2-1	TRBD1	TRBV5-1	CASSLEGQGRNEQFF
TRBJ1-2	-	TRBV12-3/TRBV12-4	CASSPLGIDGYTF
TRBJ2-5	TRBD2	TRBV28	CASRQTSGMGSETQYF
TRBJ1-5	-	TRBV6-2/TRBV6-3	CASSRRQNQPQHF
TRBJ2-5	-	TRBV2	CASQGLKETQYF
TRBJ2-5	-	TRBV7-2	CASSAGVRETQYF
TRBJ2-7	-	TRBV27	CASSRRDHEQYF
TRBJ2-3	-	TRBV10-3	CAISEWVATSTDTQYF
TRBJ2-2	-	TRBV29-1	CSVVLGTGELFF
TRBJ1-2	-	TRBV28	CASSLDKGYTF
TRBJ2-3	TRBD1	TRBV29-1	CSVDDRANTQYF
TRBJ1-5	-	TRBV12-3/TRBV12-4	CASSFSVGNQPQHF
TRBJ2-5	-	TRBV12-3/TRBV12-4	CATRLGGETQYF
TRBJ2-4	-	TRBV5-1	CASSLEGRAQNIQYF
TRBJ2-3	-	TRBV14	CASSQDPGPDTQYF
TRBJ2-7	-	TRBV7-2	CASSPRPGPSYEQYF
TRBJ1-4	-	TRBV7-9	CASSSTVPNEKLFF
TRBJ2-3	-	TRBV5-6	CASSLEVTGPTDTQYF
TRBJ2-3	TRBD2	TRBV7-2	CASSRLRTSGDTQYF
TRBJ1-2	-	TRBV5-1	CASSLGQATVYGYTF